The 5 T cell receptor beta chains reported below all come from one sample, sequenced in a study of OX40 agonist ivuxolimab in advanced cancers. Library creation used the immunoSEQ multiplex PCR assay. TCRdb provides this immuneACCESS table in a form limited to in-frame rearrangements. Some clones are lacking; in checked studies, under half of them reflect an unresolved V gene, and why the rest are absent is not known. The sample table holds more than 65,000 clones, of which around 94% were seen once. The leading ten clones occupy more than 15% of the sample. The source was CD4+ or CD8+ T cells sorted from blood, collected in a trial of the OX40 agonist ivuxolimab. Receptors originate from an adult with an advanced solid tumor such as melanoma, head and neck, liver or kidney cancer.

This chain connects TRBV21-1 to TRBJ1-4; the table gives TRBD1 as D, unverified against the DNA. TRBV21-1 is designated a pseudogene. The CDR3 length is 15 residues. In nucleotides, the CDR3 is TGTGCCAGCAGCAGCGACAGGGCAACTAATGAAAAACTGTTTTTT. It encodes CASSSDRATNEKLFF.

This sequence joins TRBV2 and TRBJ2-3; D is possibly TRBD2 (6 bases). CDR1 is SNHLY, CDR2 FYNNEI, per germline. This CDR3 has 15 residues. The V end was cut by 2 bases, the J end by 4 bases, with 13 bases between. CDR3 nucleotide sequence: TGTGCCAGCAGTGAAAGCGCGGGGTCGGCAGATACGCAGTATTTT. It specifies CASSESAGSADTQYF.

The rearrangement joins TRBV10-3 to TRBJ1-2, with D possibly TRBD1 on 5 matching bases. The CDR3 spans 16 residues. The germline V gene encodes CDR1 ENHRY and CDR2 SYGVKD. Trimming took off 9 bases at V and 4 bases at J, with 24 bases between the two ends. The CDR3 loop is CAITGSLDKEGYGYTF. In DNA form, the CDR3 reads TGTGCCATAACCGGATCCTTGGACAAGGAGGGCTATGGCTACACCTTC.

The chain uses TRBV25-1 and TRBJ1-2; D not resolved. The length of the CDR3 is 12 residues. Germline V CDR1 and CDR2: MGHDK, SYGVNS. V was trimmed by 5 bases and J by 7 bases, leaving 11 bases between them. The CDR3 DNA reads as TGTGCCAGCAGTCACTCTTTGGTTGGCTACACCTTC. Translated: CASSHSLVGYTF.

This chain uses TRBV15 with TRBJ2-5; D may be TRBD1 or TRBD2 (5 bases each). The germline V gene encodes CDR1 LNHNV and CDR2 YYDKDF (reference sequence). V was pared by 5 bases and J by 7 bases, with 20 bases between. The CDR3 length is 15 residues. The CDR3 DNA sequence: TGTGCCACCAGCCGCCTCCGGGACGCCCCCGTGACCCAGTACTTC. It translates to CATSRLRDAPVTQYF.